This T cell receptor beta chain was identified in a study of identical twins. V lost 0 bases to trimming and J lost 1 base, with 13 bases between them. The CDR3 is 15 amino acids. From germline, CDR1 is DFQATT and CDR2 SNEGSKA (reference sequence). TCRdb analysed the 5' RACE reads with MiXCR anew, one entry per CDR3 protein. The table lists approximately 620,000 distinct CDR3 sequences, roughly 8% of them singletons. This sample also belongs to another study, concerning yellow fever vaccine responses in identical twins.

The clonotype was recovered from a woman between 18 and 29 years old in good health. Sequencing used PBMCs. The genes are TRBV20-1 and TRBJ2-7; D is unclear. In nucleotides, the CDR3 is TGCAGTGCTAGAGATGTCGGACGGGTATCCTACGAGCAGTACTTC. This codes for CSARDVGRVSYEQYF.